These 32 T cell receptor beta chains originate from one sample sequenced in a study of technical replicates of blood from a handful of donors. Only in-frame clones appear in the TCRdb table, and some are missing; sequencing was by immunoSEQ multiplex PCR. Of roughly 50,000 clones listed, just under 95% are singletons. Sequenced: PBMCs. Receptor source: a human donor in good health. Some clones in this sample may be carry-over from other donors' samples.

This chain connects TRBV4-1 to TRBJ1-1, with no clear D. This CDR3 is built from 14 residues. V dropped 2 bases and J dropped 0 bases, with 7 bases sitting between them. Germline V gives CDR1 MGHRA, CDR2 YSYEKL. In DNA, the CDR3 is TGCGCCAGCAGCCAACTAGGCTTGAACACTGAAGCTTTCTTT. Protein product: CASSQLGLNTEAFF.

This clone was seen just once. The CDR3 DNA is TGTGCCTGGAGACTATCCGGGACAGGGGACGGCTACACCTTC. Protein: CAWRLSGTGDGYTF. The chain has TRBV30 and TRBJ1-2; 10 nucleotides align to TRBD1. CDR1 and CDR2 from the germline V gene are GTSNPN and SVGIG (reference sequence). J lost 8 bases, V lost 3 bases, and 9 bases had no gene match. This CDR3 is built from 14 residues.

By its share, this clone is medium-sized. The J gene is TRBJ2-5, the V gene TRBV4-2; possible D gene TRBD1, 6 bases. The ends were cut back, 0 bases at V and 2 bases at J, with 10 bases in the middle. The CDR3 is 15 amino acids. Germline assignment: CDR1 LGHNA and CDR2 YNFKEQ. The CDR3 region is CASSQDGQGQETQYF. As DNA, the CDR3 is TGTGCCAGCAGCCAAGATGGGCAGGGGCAAGAGACCCAGTACTTC.

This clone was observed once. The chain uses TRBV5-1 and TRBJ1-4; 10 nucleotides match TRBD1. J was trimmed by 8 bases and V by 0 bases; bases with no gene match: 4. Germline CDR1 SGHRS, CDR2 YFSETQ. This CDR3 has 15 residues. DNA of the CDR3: TGCGCCAGCAGCTTGGCGACAGGGGGCGGGGAAAAACTGTTTTTT. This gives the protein CASSLATGGGEKLFF.

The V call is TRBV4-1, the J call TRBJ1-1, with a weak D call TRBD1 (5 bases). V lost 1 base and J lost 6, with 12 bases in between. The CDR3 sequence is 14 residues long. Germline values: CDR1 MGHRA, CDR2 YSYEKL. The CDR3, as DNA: TGCGCCAGCAGCCAAGTCGGGGGGGACGCTGAAGCTTTCTTT. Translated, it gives CASSQVGGDAEAFF.

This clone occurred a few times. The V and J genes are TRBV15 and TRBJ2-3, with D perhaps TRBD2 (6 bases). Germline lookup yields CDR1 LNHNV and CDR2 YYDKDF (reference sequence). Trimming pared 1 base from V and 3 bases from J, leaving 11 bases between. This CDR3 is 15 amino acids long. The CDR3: CATSRGGVETDTQYF. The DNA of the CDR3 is TGTGCCACCAGCAGAGGGGGGGTGGAGACAGATACGCAGTATTTT.

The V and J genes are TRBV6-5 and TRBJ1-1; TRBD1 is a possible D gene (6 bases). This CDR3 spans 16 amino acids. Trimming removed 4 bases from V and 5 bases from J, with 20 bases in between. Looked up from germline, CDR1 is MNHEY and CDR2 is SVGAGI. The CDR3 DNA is TGTGCCAGCAGTTCCCCCCCGGGCAGGGGAGAGACTGAAGCTTTCTTT. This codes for CASSSPPGRGETEAFF.

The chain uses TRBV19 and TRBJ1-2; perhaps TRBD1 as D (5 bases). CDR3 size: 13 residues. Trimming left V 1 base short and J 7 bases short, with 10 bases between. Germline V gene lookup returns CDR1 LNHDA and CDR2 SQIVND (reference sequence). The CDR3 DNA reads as TGTGCCAGTAGTATAGGACAGCTTCGTGGCTACACCTTC. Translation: CASSIGQLRGYTF.

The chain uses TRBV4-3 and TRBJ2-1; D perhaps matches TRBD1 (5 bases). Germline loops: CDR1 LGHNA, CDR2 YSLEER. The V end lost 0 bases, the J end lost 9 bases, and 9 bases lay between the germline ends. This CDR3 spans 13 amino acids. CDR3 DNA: TGCGCCAGCAGCCAAGACGGAAGGGGTGAGCAGTTCTTC. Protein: CASSQDGRGEQFF.

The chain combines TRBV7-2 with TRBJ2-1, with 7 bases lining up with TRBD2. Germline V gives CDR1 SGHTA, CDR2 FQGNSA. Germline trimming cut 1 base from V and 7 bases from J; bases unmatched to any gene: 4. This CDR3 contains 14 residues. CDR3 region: CASSLGGSRNEQFF. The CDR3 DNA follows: TGTGCCAGCAGCTTAGGCGGGAGCAGGAATGAGCAGTTCTTC. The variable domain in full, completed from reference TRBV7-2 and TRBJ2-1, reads GAGVSQSPSNKVTEKGKDVELRCDPISGHTALYWYRQSLGQGLEFLIYFQGNSAPDKSGLPSDRFSAERTGGSVSTLTIQRTQQEDSAVYLCASSLGGSRNEQFFGPGTRLTVL.

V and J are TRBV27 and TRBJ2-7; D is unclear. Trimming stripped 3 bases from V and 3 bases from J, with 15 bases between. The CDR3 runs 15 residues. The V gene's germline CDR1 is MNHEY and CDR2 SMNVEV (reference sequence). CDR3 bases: TGTGCCAGCAGTTTCAGGCCACAAAAAGACTACGAGCAGTACTTC. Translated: CASSFRPQKDYEQYF.

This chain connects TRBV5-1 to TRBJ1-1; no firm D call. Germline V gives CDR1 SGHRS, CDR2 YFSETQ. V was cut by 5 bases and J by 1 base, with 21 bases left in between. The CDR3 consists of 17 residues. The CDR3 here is CASREPMTGGANTEAFF. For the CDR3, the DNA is TGCGCCAGCAGAGAACCCATGACCGGAGGTGCGAACACTGAAGCTTTCTTT.

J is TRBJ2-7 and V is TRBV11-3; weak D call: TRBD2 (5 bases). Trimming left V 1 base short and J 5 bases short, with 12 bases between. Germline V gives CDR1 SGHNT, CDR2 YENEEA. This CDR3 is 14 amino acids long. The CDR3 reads CASSLGGSLDEQYF. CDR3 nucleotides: TGTGCCAGCAGCTTAGGAGGGAGTCTCGACGAGCAGTACTTC.

In DNA, the CDR3 is TGCGCCAGCAGTCAGGGGACGGCCTATGGCTACACCTTC. Translating it yields CASSQGTAYGYTF. V gene TRBV4-3 combines with J gene TRBJ1-2; weak D call: TRBD1 (6 bases). The V end was cut by 6 bases, the J end by 4 bases, with 12 bases between. The CDR3 extends over 13 amino acids. The V gene's germline CDR1 is LGHNA and CDR2 YSLEER.

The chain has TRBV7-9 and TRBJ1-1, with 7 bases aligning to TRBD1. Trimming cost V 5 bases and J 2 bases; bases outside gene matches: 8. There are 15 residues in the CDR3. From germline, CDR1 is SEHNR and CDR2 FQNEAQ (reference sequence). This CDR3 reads CASSKRQGLNTEAFF. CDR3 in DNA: TGTGCCAGCAGCAAAAGACAGGGTTTAAACACTGAAGCTTTCTTT.

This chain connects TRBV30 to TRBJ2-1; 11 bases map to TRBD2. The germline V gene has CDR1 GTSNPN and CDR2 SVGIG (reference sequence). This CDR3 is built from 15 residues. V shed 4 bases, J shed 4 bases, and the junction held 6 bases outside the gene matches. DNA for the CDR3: TGTGCCTGGAACCCCGGGACTAGCGGATACAATGAGCAGTTCTTC. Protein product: CAWNPGTSGYNEQFF.

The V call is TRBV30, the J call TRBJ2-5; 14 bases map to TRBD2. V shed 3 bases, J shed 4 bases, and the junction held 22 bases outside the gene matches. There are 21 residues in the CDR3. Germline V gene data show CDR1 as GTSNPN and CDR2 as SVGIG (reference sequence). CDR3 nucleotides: TGTGCCTGGAGCCTTTCTCCCTGGACTAGCGGGAGGACCAGCCAGAGAGAGACCCAGTACTTC. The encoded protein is CAWSLSPWTSGRTSQRETQYF.

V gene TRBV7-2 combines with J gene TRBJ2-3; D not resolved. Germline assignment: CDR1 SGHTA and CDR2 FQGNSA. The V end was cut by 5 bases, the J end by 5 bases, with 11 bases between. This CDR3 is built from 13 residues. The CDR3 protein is CASSPVTGDTQYF. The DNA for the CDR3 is TGTGCCAGCAGCCCGGTGACTGGAGATACGCAGTATTTT.

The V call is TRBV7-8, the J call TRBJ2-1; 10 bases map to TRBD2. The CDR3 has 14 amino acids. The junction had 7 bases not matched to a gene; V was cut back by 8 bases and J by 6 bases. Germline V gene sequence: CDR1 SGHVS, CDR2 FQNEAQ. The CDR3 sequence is CASAWERGGNEQFF. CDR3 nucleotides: TGTGCCAGCGCCTGGGAGCGGGGGGGCAATGAGCAGTTCTTC.

The CDR3 spells CSARWGDTIYF. CDR3 bases: TGCAGTGCTAGATGGGGGGACACCATATATTTT. The V call is TRBV20-1, the J call TRBJ1-3; D possibly corresponds to TRBD1 (5 bases). The CDR3 extends over 11 amino acids. The V gene's germline CDR1 is DFQATT and CDR2 SNEGSKA (reference sequence). The V and J ends lost 2 bases and 8 bases respectively, with 7 bases between them.

This chain's CDR3 is CASSLSREAPEQFF. CDR3 DNA: TGTGCCAGCAGCTTAAGTCGTGAGGCCCCTGAGCAGTTCTTC. This sequence joins TRBV7-3 and TRBJ2-1; no definite D call. The germline V gene encodes CDR1 SGHTA and CDR2 FQGTGA. Between the trimmed V and J ends, which lost 1 base and 9 bases, there was a span of 13 bases. The CDR3 sequence is 14 residues long.

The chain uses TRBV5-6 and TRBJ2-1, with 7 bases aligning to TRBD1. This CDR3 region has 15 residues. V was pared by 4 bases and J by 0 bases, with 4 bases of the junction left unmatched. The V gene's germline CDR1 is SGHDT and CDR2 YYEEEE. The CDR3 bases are TGTGCCAGCAGCCCGACAGGGAGCTCCTACAATGAGCAGTTCTTC. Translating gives CASSPTGSSYNEQFF.

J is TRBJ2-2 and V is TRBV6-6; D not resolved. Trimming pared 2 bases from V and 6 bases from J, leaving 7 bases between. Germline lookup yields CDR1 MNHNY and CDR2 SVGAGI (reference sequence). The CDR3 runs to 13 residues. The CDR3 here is CASSYAPPGELFF. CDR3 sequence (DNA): TGTGCCAGCAGTTACGCGCCTCCCGGGGAGCTGTTTTTT.

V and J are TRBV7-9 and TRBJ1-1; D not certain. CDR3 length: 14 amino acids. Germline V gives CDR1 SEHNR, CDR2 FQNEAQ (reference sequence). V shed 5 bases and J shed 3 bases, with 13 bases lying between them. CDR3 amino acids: CASSLDSVYTEAFF. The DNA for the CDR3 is TGTGCCAGCAGCCTAGACTCGGTATACACTGAAGCTTTCTTT.

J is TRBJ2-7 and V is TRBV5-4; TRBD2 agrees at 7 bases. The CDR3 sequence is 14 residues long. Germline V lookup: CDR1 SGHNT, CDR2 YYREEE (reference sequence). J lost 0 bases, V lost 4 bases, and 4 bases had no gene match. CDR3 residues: CASSGAGRSYEQYF. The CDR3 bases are TGTGCCAGCAGCGGAGCGGGGCGCTCCTACGAGCAGTACTTC.

The CDR3 sequence is CASSPGTSPFGDNEQFF. The DNA for the CDR3 is TGTGCCAGCAGCCCAGGTACTAGCCCGTTTGGTGACAATGAGCAGTTCTTC. This rearrangement joins TRBV7-3 to TRBJ2-1; weak D call: TRBD2 (6 bases). This CDR3 is built from 17 residues. Germline lookup yields CDR1 SGHTA and CDR2 FQGTGA. Deletions cut 5 bases from V and 5 bases from J, with 22 bases between.

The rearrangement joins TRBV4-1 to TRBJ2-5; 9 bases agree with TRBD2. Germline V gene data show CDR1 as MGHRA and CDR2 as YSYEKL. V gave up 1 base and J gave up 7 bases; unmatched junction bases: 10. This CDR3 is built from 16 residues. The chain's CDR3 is CASSQVGLAGARTQYF. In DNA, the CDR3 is TGCGCCAGCAGCCAAGTCGGTTTAGCGGGGGCTAGGACCCAGTACTTC.

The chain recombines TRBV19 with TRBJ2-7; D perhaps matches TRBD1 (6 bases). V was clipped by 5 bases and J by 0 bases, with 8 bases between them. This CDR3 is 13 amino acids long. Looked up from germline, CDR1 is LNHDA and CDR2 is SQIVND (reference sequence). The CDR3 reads CASSSGDSYEQYF. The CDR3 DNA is TGTGCCAGTAGTTCAGGGGACTCCTACGAGCAGTACTTC.

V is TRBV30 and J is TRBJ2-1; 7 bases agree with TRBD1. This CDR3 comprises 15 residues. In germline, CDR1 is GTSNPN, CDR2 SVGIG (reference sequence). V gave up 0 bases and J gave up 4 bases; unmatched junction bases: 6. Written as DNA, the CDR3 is TGTGCCTGGAGTGTACGGGGACAGATTTACAATGAGCAGTTCTTC. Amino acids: CAWSVRGQIYNEQFF.

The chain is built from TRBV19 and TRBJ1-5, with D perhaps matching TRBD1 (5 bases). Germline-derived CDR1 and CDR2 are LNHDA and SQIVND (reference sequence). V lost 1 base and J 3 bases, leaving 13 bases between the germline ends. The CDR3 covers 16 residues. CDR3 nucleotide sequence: TGTGCCAGTAGTATAGGGGGGGGATGGGACAATCAGCCCCAGCATTTT. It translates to CASSIGGGWDNQPQHF.

CDR3 protein: CASSFGGSTDTQYF. The CDR3 region has the DNA TGTGCCAGCAGCTTCGGGGGGAGCACAGATACGCAGTATTTT. V is TRBV7-7 and J is TRBJ2-3; 7 bases match TRBD2. J was trimmed by 0 bases and V by 3 bases; bases with no gene match: 0. The CDR3 runs to 14 residues. CDR1 and CDR2 (germline): SSHAT, FNYEAQ (reference sequence).

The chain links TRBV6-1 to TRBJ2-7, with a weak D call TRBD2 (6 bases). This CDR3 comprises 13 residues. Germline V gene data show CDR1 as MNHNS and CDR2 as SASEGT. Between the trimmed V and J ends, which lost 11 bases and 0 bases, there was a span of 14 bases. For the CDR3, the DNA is TGTGCCGGGAGGACTTCCAGCTCCTACGAGCAGTACTTC. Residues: CAGRTSSSYEQYF.